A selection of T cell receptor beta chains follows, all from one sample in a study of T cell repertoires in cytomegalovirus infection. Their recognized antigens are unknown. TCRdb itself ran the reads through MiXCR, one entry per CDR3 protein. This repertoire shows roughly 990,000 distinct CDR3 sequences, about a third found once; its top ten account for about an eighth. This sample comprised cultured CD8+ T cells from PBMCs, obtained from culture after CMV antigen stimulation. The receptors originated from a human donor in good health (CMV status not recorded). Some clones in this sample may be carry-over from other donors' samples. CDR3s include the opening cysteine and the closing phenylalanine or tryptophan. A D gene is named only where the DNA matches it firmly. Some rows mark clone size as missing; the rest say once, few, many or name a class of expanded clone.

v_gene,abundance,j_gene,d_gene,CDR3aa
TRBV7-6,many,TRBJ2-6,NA,CASSLSQTSGANVLTF
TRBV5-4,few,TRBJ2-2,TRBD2,CASSLGGTSGIVNTGELFF
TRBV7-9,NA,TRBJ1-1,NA,CASSLEVSLNTEAFF
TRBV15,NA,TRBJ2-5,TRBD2,CATSRLARVLQETQYF
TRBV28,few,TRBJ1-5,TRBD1,CASSLYGTGWAISNQPQHF
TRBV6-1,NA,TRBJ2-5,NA,CASSEAGAWETQYF
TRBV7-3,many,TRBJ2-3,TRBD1,CASSTIGQGVADTQYF
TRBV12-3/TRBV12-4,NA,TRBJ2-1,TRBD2,CASSWGLAGDTPYNEQFF
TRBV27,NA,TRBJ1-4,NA,CASTSVGEKLFF
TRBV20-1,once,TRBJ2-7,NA,CSARDGRVWEQYF
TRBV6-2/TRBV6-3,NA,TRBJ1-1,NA,CASSRYGEWGWTEAFF
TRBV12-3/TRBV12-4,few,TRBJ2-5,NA,CASSPRTEETQYF
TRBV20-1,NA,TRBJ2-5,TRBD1,CSARDGDWTGRRETQYF
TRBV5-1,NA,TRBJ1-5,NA,CASSSGTYDSNQPQHF
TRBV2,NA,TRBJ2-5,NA,CASRGIPPGTEQETQYF
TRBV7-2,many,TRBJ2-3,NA,CASSLITDTQYF